This T cell receptor (beta chain) is from a study of OX40 agonist ivuxolimab in advanced cancers. Germline V gene sequence: CDR1 DFQATT, CDR2 SNEGSKA (reference sequence). Trimming removed 0 bases at V and 7 bases at J, with 7 bases between. This CDR3 contains 11 residues. Study results and limitations: Both blood CD4+ and CD8+ T cells showed clonal growth by week 6 at 0.1 to 3.0 mg/kg.

On this clone itself: Its cognate antigen is unknown.

Blood got drawn at baseline, again on cycle 4 day 1, and then on cycle 7 day 1. Only in-frame clones appear in the TCRdb table, and some are missing; sequencing was by immunoSEQ multiplex PCR. The sample lists 30,000 to 35,000 clones, approximately 90% occurring once. Sequenced material: CD4+ or CD8+ T cells sorted from blood, taken in a trial of the OX40 agonist ivuxolimab. The chain couples TRBV20-1 to TRBJ2-7; D gene uncertain. This receptor was identified in an adult with an advanced solid tumor such as melanoma, head and neck, liver or kidney cancer. The CDR3 region has the DNA TGCAGTGCTAGAGACAACACGGAGCAGTACTTC. Its protein product is CSARDNTEQYF.